Following are 15 T cell receptor beta chains from one sample sequenced in a study of identical twins. In TCRdb, the 5' RACE reads were re-called with MiXCR into one record per CDR3 protein. The sample contains about 520,000 distinct CDR3 sequences, about 20% of which appear only once. This sample also belongs to another study, concerning T cells expressing NK-cell markers.

Input material: CD4+ T cells sorted from blood. The receptors were gathered from a woman aged 18-29 years in good health.

The V call is TRBV18, the J call TRBJ2-5; D call uncertain. This CDR3 region has 12 residues. Germline loops: CDR1 KGHSH, CDR2 LQKENI. Trimming took off 6 bases at V and 6 bases at J, with 11 bases between the two ends. The CDR3 loop is CASSPEVKTQYF. Written as DNA, the CDR3 is TGTGCCAGCTCCCCCGAAGTGAAGACCCAGTACTTC.

This clonotype occurred a few times. J is TRBJ1-1 and V is TRBV6-4; D not certain. The CDR3 consists of 13 residues. V dropped 4 bases and J dropped 6 bases, with 12 bases sitting between them. Per germline, CDR1 MRHNA and CDR2 SNTAGT. Here the CDR3 reads CASSAHVGSEAFF. The CDR3 DNA follows: TGTGCCAGCAGTGCTCATGTAGGGTCTGAAGCTTTCTTT.

The chain has TRBV12-3 or TRBV12-4 and TRBJ2-2; possibly TRBD1 for D (6 bases). This CDR3 is 14 amino acids long. The germline V and J ends were trimmed by 5 bases and 6 bases, with 13 bases remaining between them. CDR3 amino acids: CASSAGTPPGELFF. The CDR3 DNA reads TGTGCCAGCAGTGCCGGGACACCACCCGGGGAGCTGTTTTTT.

This clonotype has more than one count but fewer than ten. The chain couples TRBV11-2 to TRBJ2-7; TRBD2 matches at 11 bases. V lost 5 bases and J lost 1; bases outside the gene matches: 4. Germline V gene sequence: CDR1 SGHAT, CDR2 FQNNGV. The CDR3 covers 15 residues. CDR3 DNA: TGTGCCAGCAGCAAATCTAGCGGGGGGTCCTACGAGCAGTACTTC. Protein sequence: CASSKSSGGSYEQYF. Filled out from reference TRBV11-2 and TRBJ2-7, the complete variable domain reads EAGVAQSPRYKIIEKRQSVAFWCNPISGHATLYWYQQILGQGPKLLIQFQNNGVVDDSQLPKDRFSAERLKGVDSTLKIQPAKLEDSAVYLCASSKSSGGSYEQYFGPGTRLTVT.

This clonotype was counted a few times. The chain recombines TRBV10-2 with TRBJ2-5; 9 nucleotides align to TRBD2. The CDR3 spans 14 residues. The ends lost 7 bases at V and 5 bases at J; junction bases unmatched: 8. Per germline, CDR1 WSHSY and CDR2 SAAADI. CDR3 sequence: CASTRSGGGETQYF. CDR3 DNA sequence: TGCGCCAGCACCCGTAGCGGGGGAGGGGAGACCCAGTACTTC.

This clonotype has only a few counts. The rearrangement joins TRBV6-1 to TRBJ1-3; a weak D match, TRBD1 (6 bases). V was pared by 5 bases and J by 0 bases, with 20 bases between. Germline lookup yields CDR1 MNHNS and CDR2 SASEGT. The CDR3 has 18 amino acids. The CDR3 region has the DNA TGTGCCAGCAGTCTCACCTATTACAGGGAGCACTCTGGAAACACCATATATTTT. Amino acids: CASSLTYYREHSGNTIYF.

This clonotype was seen many times. V usage is TRBV5-1 and J usage is TRBJ2-5, with 8 bases fitting TRBD2. Germline CDR1 reads SGHRS; CDR2 reads YFSETQ. The length of the CDR3 is 15 residues. V shed 0 bases and J 5 bases; nucleotides not matched to a gene: 6. CDR3 in DNA: TGCGCCAGCAGCTTGGCGGGGACTAGTGGGGAGACCCAGTACTTC. Amino acids: CASSLAGTSGETQYF.

V and J are TRBV20-1 and TRBJ2-1, with 9 bases lining up with TRBD1. The CDR3 runs 13 residues. V lost 1 base to trimming and J lost 8 bases; unmatched junction nucleotides: 3. Germline CDR1 is DFQATT and CDR2 is SNEGSKA (reference sequence). The CDR3 region is CSARGRTGDEQFF. CDR3 nucleotides: TGCAGTGCTAGAGGTCGGACAGGGGATGAGCAGTTCTTC.

This clonotype occurred a few times. V and J are TRBV18 and TRBJ1-2; D unresolved. The CDR3 runs 17 residues. Trimming took 6 bases from V and 1 from J, leaving 21 bases between them. CDR1 is KGHSH, CDR2 LQKENI, per germline. CDR3 sequence: CASSLHLPGQNNYGYTF. CDR3 bases: TGTGCCAGCTCTCTTCACCTCCCCGGGCAGAATAACTATGGCTACACCTTC.

V and J are TRBV5-1 and TRBJ1-4, with D tentatively TRBD1 (6 bases). CDR3 size: 14 residues. Trimming took 6 bases from V and 8 from J, leaving 17 bases between them. The germline V gene has CDR1 SGHRS and CDR2 YFSETQ. Written as DNA, the CDR3 is TGCGCCAGCACCTTCGGACAGCCAGACGAAAAACTGTTTTTT. Translation gives CASTFGQPDEKLFF.

The table lists this clonotype with a few counts. The rearrangement uses TRBV5-1 and TRBJ2-5, with D tentatively TRBD1 or TRBD2 (5 bases each). Trimming removed 2 bases from V and 5 bases from J, with 16 bases in between. The length of the CDR3 is 15 residues. Germline CDR1 SGHRS, CDR2 YFSETQ. The CDR3 DNA sequence: TGCGCCAGCAGCTTTTACCGGGGCCCGGGGGAGACCCAGTACTTC. Translation: CASSFYRGPGETQYF.

This chain uses TRBV20-1 with TRBJ2-7; D not certain. Trimming pared 3 bases from V and 3 bases from J, leaving 12 bases between. CDR3 size: 13 residues. Germline CDR1 DFQATT, CDR2 SNEGSKA (reference sequence). The CDR3 loop reads CSARSRVGYEQYF. The CDR3 nucleotides are TGCAGTGCTAGGTCTAGGGTAGGCTACGAGCAGTACTTC.

This clonotype turned up a few times. The genes are TRBV20-1 and TRBJ2-1; D is ambiguous. Between the trimmed V and J ends, which lost 5 bases and 4 bases, there was a span of 6 bases. This CDR3 has 11 amino acids. Germline V gives CDR1 DFQATT, CDR2 SNEGSKA (reference sequence). The CDR3 sequence: CSALGYNEQFF. The CDR3 coding sequence is TGCAGTGCTTTAGGATACAATGAGCAGTTCTTC.

There are many counts of this clonotype. The chain employs TRBV6-1 and TRBJ2-1; maybe TRBD2 (5 bases). Germline assignment: CDR1 MNHNS and CDR2 SASEGT. The CDR3 spans 14 residues. V dropped 6 bases and J dropped 4 bases, with 13 bases sitting between them. In nucleotides, the CDR3 is TGTGCCAGCAGCCCCGCGGGCCTATACAATGAGCAGTTCTTC. Amino acids: CASSPAGLYNEQFF.

This clonotype has just a few counts. The rearrangement uses TRBV20-1 and TRBJ2-7; 8 nucleotides agree with TRBD2. Per the germline V gene, CDR1 is DFQATT and CDR2 is SNEGSKA (reference sequence). The length of the CDR3 is 13 residues. V trimming: 5 bases; J trimming: 6 bases; junction bases outside the gene matches: 9. CDR3 sequence reads: CSASGTSLTEQYF. DNA of the CDR3: TGCAGTGCTTCCGGGACTAGTCTCACCGAGCAGTACTTC.